This entry features one T cell receptor (beta chain) sequence. This sample stems from a study of blood T cells in healthy people across ages. From germline, CDR1 is ENHRY and CDR2 SYGVKD. The CDR3 is made up of 15 amino acids. V was cut by 4 bases and J by 5 bases, with 17 bases left in between. For the second PCR, which ran for roughly 7 to 11 cycles, a sample-barcoded 5' primer and a J-beta primer mix were used. TCRdb reprocessed the 5' RACE reads via MiXCR and lists one record per CDR3 protein. The repertoire consists of approximately 700,000 distinct CDR3 sequences, with 32% occurring once and the leading ten covering 15%.

This TCR was sampled from a woman of 80 years or more in good health. The source material was blood. V gene TRBV10-3 combines with J gene TRBJ1-2; no firm D call. CDR3 residues: CAISGPPKGGYGYTF. CDR3 DNA: TGTGCCATCAGTGGGCCCCCGAAGGGCGGATATGGCTACACCTTC.